The following is a T cell receptor (beta chain) sequence with its context. Its antigen remains unidentified. This record comes from a study of T cell clonotyping in hematopoietic cell transplantation. Some clones are missing from TCRdb's copy, which holds only in-frame ones; the method was immunoSEQ multiplex PCR. The sample lists roughly 13,000 clones, roughly 90% occurring once. Per germline, CDR1 MNHEY and CDR2 SVGAGI. This CDR3 contains 14 residues. Trimming removed 2 bases from V and 5 bases from J; junction bases left unmatched: 1. Findings of the study overall: Broader posttransplant TCR repertoire diversity was predicted by graft donor and pretransplant recipient Inverse Simpson Index values. At the given depth, recipient repertoires were over 95% de novo clonotypes. Recipient TCR diversity dropped after transplant; expanded clonotypes rose from day 30 to 180. No sorting was done, leaving CD4 and CD8 contributions mixed.

The sequence was collected from a female patient in her forties or fifties who had an allogeneic stem cell transplant from an unrelated donor, so the T cells may come from the graft donor. Some clones in this sample may be carry-over from other donors' samples. This specimen was PBMCs, taken 100 days after allogeneic stem cell transplant. The rearrangement links TRBV6-5 to TRBJ2-1; 9 bases match TRBD2. In nucleotides, the CDR3 is TGTGCCAGCAGTTACGCTAGCGGGAACAATGAGCAGTTCTTC. This encodes CASSYASGNNEQFF.